Each of the 7 T cell receptor beta chains below was sequenced from the same sample in a study of blood T cell repertoires in COVID-19. TCRdb's copy holds only in-frame clones and misses some; the assay was immunoSEQ multiplex PCR. Among about 170,000 clones, 80% to 85% were seen once, and the ten largest hold approximately 11%. The specimen sequenced was peripheral blood. These TCRs come from a man aged 65 to 85 with active or convalescent COVID-19.

This sequence joins TRBV7-8 and TRBJ2-5; 7 positions agree with TRBD2. The V gene's germline CDR1 is SGHVS and CDR2 FQNEAQ. The V segment lost 5 bases and the J segment 4 bases; nucleotides outside the gene matches: 13. The CDR3 is 16 residues long. CDR3 protein: CASSIYGGGPGETQYF. The CDR3 nucleotides read TGTGCCAGCAGCATATACGGGGGAGGGCCAGGAGAGACCCAGTACTTC.

In regard to this clone: Other DNA sequences within the sample encode an identical CDR3. The chain carries TRBV6-2 or TRBV6-3 and TRBJ2-1; D may be TRBD1 (5 bases). Germline loops: CDR1 MNHEY, CDR2 SVGEGT. The length of the CDR3 is 14 residues. The ends were cut back, 3 bases at V and 1 base at J, with 7 bases in the middle. CDR3 amino acids: CASSYQGSYNEQFF. In DNA, the CDR3 is TGTGCCAGCAGTTATCAGGGATCCTACAATGAGCAGTTCTTC.

This chain uses TRBV3-1 (or the pseudogene TRBV3-2) with TRBJ1-6; 8 bases agree with TRBD1. V shed 4 bases, J shed 10 bases, and the junction held 15 bases outside the gene matches. Germline assignment: CDR1 LGHDT and CDR2 YNNKEL (reference sequence). The CDR3 sequence is 17 residues long. The DNA of the CDR3 is TGTGCCAGCAGCCCCTTCCCTCCCAGGGGGCCGTGGTCACCCCTCCACTTT. It translates to CASSPFPPRGPWSPLHF.

This clone was counted a few times. V is TRBV6-2 or TRBV6-3 and J is TRBJ2-4, with D possibly being TRBD1 (6 bases). Trimming removed 2 bases at V and 1 base at J, with 15 bases between. Germline assignment: CDR1 MNHEY and CDR2 SVGEGT. The CDR3 loop spans 17 amino acids. The CDR3 sequence is CASSYLDSQPAKNIQYF. The DNA for the CDR3 is TGTGCCAGCAGTTACCTGGACAGCCAGCCGGCCAAAAACATTCAGTACTTC.

V and J are TRBV6-2 or TRBV6-3 and TRBJ1-6, with 10 bases identical to TRBD1. V was pared by 6 bases and J by 7 bases, with 3 bases of the junction left unmatched. Germline-derived CDR1 and CDR2 are MNHEY and SVGEGT. There are 14 residues in the CDR3. CDR3: CASSPTGGNSPLHF. For the CDR3, the DNA is TGTGCCAGCAGCCCGACAGGGGGCAATTCACCCCTCCACTTT.

The CDR3 here is CASSLRGMRNEQFF. The CDR3 coding sequence is TGTGCCAGTAGTCTCCGCGGGATGCGGAATGAGCAGTTCTTC. The chain couples TRBV19 to TRBJ2-1; D is perhaps TRBD2 (6 bases). Trimming left V 5 bases short and J 7 bases short, with 15 bases between. Per germline, CDR1 LNHDA and CDR2 SQIVND (reference sequence). The CDR3 sequence is 14 residues long.

The chain couples TRBV5-1 to TRBJ2-7, with TRBD1 as a possible D gene (6 bases). This CDR3 has 16 residues. The germline V and J ends were trimmed by 0 bases and 3 bases, with 16 bases remaining between them. Per germline, CDR1 SGHRS and CDR2 YFSETQ. In nucleotides, the CDR3 is TGCGCCAGCAGCTTGGCAGGGGCAAGGATCGACTACGAGCAGTACTTC. This sequence encodes CASSLAGARIDYEQYF.